A single sample gave rise to the 7 T cell receptor beta chains below, sequenced in a study of blood T cell repertoires in COVID-19. Measured with immunoSEQ multiplex PCR; TCRdb has only the in-frame clones, and not every one. The sample shows 350,000 to 450,000 clones, more than 85% of them seen only once. The sample comprised PBMCs or T cells enriched from blood (not recorded which). The receptors were sampled from a woman aged 40 to 49 who had been exposed to COVID-19.

This clone was found once. The J gene is TRBJ1-4, the V gene TRBV10-1; 8 positions agree with TRBD1. The length of the CDR3 is 15 residues. In germline, CDR1 is WNHNN, CDR2 SYGVQD (reference sequence). Trimming cost V 4 bases and J 8 bases; bases outside gene matches: 9. The CDR3 DNA follows: TGCGCCAGCAGTGGATCCAGGGGGCTAGGGGAAAAACTGTTTTTT. Protein: CASSGSRGLGEKLFF.

The chain joins TRBV30 to TRBJ2-3; a weak D match, TRBD2 (6 bases). Germline CDR1 GTSNPN, CDR2 SVGIG (reference sequence). The CDR3 covers 14 residues. Trimming removed 6 bases from V and 2 bases from J, with 15 bases in between. The CDR3 reads CACESGRFTDTQYF. CDR3 nucleotide sequence: TGTGCCTGTGAGAGTGGGAGGTTCACAGATACGCAGTATTTT.

The V gene is TRBV19, the J gene TRBJ1-6; 9 positions match TRBD1. Per germline, CDR1 LNHDA and CDR2 SQIVND (reference sequence). The V gene end was trimmed by 2 bases and the J gene end by 8 bases; junction bases not matched to a gene: 7. The CDR3 sequence is 16 residues long. The CDR3 DNA reads as TGTGCCAGTAGTATAATAACAGGGGGCCATCATTCACCCCTCCACTTT. This codes for CASSIITGGHHSPLHF.

This chain connects TRBV4-1 to TRBJ1-1; D is undetermined. The germline V gene encodes CDR1 MGHRA and CDR2 YSYEKL. The CDR3 sequence is 15 residues long. The germline V and J ends were trimmed by 0 bases and 4 bases, with 12 bases remaining between them. The CDR3 protein is CASSQDLGVSTEAFF. In DNA form, the CDR3 reads TGCGCCAGCAGCCAAGATCTCGGGGTGAGCACTGAAGCTTTCTTT.

This rearrangement joins TRBV6-5 to TRBJ2-7, with 13 bases lining up with TRBD2. Germline CDR1 and CDR2: MNHEY and SVGAGI. The trim removed 4 bases at V and 4 bases at J, leaving 4 bases unmatched. The CDR3 totals 15 residues. The CDR3 region is CASSSGLAGLYEQYF. CDR3 coding DNA: TGTGCCAGCAGTTCGGGACTAGCGGGATTATACGAGCAGTACTTC.

The rearrangement uses TRBV7-3 and TRBJ2-1; 8 bases match TRBD2. Unmatched junction bases numbered 8, after V lost 4 bases and J lost 12 bases. Germline V gene data show CDR1 as SGHTA and CDR2 as FQGTGA. The CDR3 sequence is 13 residues long. CDR3 region: CASSSGLDRWQFF. The CDR3 DNA reads as TGTGCCAGCAGCTCGGGACTAGATAGATGGCAGTTCTTC.

The chain is built from TRBV5-4 and TRBJ1-4, with unresolved D. V lost 1 base and J 0 bases, leaving 7 bases between the germline ends. The CDR3 sequence is 15 residues long. From germline, CDR1 is SGHNT and CDR2 YYREEE (reference sequence). For the CDR3, the DNA is TGTGCCAGCAGCTTGTTCAGTACAACTAATGAAAAACTGTTTTTT. Encoded protein: CASSLFSTTNEKLFF.